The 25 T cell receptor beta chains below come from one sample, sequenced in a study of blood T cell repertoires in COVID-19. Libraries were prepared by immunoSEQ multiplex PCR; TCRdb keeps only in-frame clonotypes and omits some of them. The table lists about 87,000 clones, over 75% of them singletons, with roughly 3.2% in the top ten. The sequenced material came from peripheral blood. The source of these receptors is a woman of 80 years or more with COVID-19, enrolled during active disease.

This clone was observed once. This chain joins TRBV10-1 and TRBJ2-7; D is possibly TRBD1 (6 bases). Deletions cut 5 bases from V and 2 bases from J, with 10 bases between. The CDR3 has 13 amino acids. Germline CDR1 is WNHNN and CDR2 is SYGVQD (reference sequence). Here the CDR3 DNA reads TGCGCCAGCAGTACAGGGCCCACCTACGAGCAGTACTTC. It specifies CASSTGPTYEQYF.

Here the CDR3 reads CAISDHSGARGGPQETQYF. The CDR3, as DNA: TGTGCCATCAGTGACCATTCCGGCGCCCGGGGGGGGCCCCAAGAGACCCAGTACTTC. The chain links TRBV10-3 to TRBJ2-5; 8 bases line up with TRBD2. Germline CDR1 ENHRY, CDR2 SYGVKD. V was pared by 3 bases and J by 1 base, with 16 bases of the junction left unmatched. This CDR3 contains 19 residues.

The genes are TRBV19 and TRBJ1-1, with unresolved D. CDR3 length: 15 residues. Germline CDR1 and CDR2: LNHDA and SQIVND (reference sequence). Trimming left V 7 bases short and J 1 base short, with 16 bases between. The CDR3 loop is CASISGRGRNTEAFF. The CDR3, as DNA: TGTGCCAGTATTTCGGGGAGAGGGCGGAACACTGAAGCTTTCTTT.

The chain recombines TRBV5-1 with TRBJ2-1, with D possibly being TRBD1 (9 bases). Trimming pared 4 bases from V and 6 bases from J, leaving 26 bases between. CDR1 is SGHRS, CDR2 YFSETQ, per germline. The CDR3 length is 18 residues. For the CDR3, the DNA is TGCGCCAGCAGCGGGACCGGGACAGGGCGGGGGGTAGCCAATGAGCAGTTCTTC. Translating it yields CASSGTGTGRGVANEQFF. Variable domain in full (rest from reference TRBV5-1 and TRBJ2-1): KAGVTQTPRYLIKTRGQQVTLSCSPISGHRSVSWYQQTPGQGLQFLFEYFSETQRNKGNFPGRFSGRQFSNSRSEMNVSTLELGDSALYLCASSGTGTGRGVANEQFFGPGTRLTVL.

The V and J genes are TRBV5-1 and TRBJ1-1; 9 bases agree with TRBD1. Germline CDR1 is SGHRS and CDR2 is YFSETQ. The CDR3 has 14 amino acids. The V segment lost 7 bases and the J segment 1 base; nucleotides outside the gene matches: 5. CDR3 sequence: CASQDRGANTEAFF. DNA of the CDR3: TGCGCCAGCCAAGACAGGGGGGCGAACACTGAAGCTTTCTTT. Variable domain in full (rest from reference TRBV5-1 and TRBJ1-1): KAGVTQTPRYLIKTRGQQVTLSCSPISGHRSVSWYQQTPGQGLQFLFEYFSETQRNKGNFPGRFSGRQFSNSRSEMNVSTLELGDSALYLCASQDRGANTEAFFGQGTRLTVV.

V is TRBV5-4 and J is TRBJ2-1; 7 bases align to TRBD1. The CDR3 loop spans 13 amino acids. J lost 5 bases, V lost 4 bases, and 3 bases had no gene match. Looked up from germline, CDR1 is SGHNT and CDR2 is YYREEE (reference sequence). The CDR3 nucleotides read TGTGCCAGCAGCCAGACAGGGAACAATGAGCAGTTCTTC. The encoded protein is CASSQTGNNEQFF.

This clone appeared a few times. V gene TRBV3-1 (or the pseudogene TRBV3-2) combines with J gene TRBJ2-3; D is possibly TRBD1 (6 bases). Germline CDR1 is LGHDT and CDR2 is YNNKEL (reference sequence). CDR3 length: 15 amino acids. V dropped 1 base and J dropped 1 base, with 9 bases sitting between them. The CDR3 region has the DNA TGTGCCAGCAGCCAAGCCCACAGGGGCACAGATACGCAGTATTTT. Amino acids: CASSQAHRGTDTQYF.

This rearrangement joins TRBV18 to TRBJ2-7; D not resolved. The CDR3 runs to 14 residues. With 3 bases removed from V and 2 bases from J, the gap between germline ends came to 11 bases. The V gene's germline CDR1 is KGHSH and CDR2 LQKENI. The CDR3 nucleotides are TGTGCCAGCTCACCTGTCGCACTAACCTACGAGCAGTACTTC. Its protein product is CASSPVALTYEQYF. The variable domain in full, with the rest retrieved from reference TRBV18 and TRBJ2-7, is NAGVMQNPRHLVRRRGQEARLRCSPMKGHSHVYWYRQLPEEGLKFMVYLQKENIIDESGMPKERFSAEFPKEGPSILRIQQVVRGDSAAYFCASSPVALTYEQYFGPGTRLTVT.

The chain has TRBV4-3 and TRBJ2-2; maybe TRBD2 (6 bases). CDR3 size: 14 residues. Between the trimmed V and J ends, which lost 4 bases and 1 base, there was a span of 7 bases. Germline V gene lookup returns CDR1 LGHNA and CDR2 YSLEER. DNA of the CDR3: TGCGCCAGCAGCCGGCGGGGGAACACCGGGGAGCTGTTTTTT. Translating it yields CASSRRGNTGELFF.

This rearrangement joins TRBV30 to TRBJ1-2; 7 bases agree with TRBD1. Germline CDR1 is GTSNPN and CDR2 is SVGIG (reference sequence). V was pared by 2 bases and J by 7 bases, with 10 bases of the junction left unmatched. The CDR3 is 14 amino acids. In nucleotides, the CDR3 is TGTGCCTGGAGTAAAAGACAGGGAGAGACTGGCTACACCTTC. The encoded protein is CAWSKRQGETGYTF. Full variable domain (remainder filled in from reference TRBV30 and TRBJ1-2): SQTIHQWPATLVQPVGSPLSLECTVEGTSNPNLYWYRQAAGRGLQLLFYSVGIGQISSEVPQNLSASRPQDRQFILSSKKLLLSDSGFYLCAWSKRQGETGYTFGSGTRLTVV.

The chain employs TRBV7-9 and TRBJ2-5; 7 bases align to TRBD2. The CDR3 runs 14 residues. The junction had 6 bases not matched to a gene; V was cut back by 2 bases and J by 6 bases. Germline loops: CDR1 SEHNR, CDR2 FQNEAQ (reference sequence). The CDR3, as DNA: TGTGCCAGCAGCTTAAACACGGGGGGAAAGACCCAGTACTTC. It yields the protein CASSLNTGGKTQYF.

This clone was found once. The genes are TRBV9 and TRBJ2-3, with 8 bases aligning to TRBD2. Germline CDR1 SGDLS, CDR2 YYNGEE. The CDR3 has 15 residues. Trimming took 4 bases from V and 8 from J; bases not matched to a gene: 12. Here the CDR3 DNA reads TGTGCCAGCAGCAGCTCAGCGGGGGCGGGGCCTACGCAGTATTTT. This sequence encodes CASSSSAGAGPTQYF.

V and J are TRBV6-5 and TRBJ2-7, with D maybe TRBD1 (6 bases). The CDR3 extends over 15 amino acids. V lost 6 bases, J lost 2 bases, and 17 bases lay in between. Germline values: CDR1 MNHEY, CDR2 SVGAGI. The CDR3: CASRNGRSGAYEQYF. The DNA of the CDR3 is TGTGCCAGCAGGAATGGACGGTCAGGGGCCTACGAGCAGTACTTC.

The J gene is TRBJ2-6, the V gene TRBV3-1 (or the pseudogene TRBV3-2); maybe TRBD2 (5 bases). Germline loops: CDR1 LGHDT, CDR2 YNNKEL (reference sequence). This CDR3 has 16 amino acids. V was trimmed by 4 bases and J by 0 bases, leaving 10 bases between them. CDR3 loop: CASSLGLISGANVLTF. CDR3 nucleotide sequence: TGTGCCAGCAGCCTTGGACTCATCTCTGGGGCCAACGTCCTGACTTTC.

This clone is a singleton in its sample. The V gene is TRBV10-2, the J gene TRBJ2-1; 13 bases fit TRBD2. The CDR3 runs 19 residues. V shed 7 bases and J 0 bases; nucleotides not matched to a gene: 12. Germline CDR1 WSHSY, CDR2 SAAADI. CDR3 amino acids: CASTGTSGIFPSSYNEQFF. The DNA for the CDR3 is TGCGCCAGCACCGGGACTAGCGGGATCTTCCCTAGCTCCTACAATGAGCAGTTCTTC.

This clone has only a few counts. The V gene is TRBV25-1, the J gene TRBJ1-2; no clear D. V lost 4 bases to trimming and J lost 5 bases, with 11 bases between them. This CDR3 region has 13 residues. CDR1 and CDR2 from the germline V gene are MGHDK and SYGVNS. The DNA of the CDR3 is TGTGCCAGCAGTGCCGGGGAAGGGTATGGCTACACCTTC. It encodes CASSAGEGYGYTF.

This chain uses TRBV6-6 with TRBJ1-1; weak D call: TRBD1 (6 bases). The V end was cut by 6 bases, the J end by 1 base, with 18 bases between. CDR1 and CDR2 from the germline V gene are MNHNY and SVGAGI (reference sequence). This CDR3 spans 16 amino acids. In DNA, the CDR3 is TGTGCCAGCAGAGAGGGGCAGGGGATTAGGAACACTGAAGCTTTCTTT. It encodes CASREGQGIRNTEAFF.

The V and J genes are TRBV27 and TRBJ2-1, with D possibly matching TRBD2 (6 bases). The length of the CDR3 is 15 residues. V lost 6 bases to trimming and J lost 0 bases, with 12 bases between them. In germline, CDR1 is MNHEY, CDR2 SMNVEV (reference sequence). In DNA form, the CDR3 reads TGTGCCAGCAGCCAAAGGAGGGACTCCTACAATGAGCAGTTCTTC. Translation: CASSQRRDSYNEQFF.

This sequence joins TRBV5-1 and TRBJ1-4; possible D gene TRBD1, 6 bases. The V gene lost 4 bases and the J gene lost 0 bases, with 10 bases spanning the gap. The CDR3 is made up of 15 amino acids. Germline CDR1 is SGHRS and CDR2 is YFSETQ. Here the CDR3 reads CASSRDTSTNEKLFF. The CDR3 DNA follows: TGCGCCAGCAGCCGGGACACCTCAACTAATGAAAAACTGTTTTTT.

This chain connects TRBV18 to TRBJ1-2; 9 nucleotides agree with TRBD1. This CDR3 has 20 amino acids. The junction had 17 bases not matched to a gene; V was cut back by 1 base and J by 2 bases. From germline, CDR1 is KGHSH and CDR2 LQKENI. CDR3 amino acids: CASSPRSGTGQPYLNYGYTF. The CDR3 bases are TGTGCCAGCTCACCACGGTCCGGGACAGGGCAACCTTACCTCAACTATGGCTACACCTTC.

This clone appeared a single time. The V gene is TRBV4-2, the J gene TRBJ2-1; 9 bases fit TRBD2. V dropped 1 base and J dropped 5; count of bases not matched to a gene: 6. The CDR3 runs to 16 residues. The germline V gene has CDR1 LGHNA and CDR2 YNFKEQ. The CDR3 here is CASSQATSGAHNEQFF. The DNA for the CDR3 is TGTGCCAGCAGCCAAGCGACTAGCGGAGCCCACAATGAGCAGTTCTTC.

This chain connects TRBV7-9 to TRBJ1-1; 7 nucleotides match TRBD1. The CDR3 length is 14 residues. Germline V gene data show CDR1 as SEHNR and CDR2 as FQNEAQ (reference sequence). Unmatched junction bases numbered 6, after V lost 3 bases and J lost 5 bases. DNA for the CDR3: TGTGCCAGCAGCTTTGGGGCAGGGGGGACTGAAGCTTTCTTT. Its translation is CASSFGAGGTEAFF.

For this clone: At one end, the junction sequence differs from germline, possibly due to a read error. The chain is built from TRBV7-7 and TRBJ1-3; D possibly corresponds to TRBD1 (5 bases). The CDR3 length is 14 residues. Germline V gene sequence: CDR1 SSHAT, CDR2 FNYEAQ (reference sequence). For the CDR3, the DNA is TGTGCTAGCAGCCCGACCCAGGGTGGAAACACCATATATTTT. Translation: CASSPTQGGNTIYF. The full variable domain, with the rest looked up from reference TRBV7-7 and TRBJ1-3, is GAGVSQSPRYKVTKRGQDVTLRCDPISSHATLYWYQQALGQGPEFLTYFNYEAQPDKSGLPSDRFSAERPEGSISTLTIQRTEQRDSAMYRCASSPTQGGNTIYFGEGSWLTVV.

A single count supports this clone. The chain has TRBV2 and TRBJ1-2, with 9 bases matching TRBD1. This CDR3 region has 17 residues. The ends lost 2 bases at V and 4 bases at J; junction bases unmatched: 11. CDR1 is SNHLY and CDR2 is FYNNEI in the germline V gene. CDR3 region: CASSETRTGAPSYGYTF. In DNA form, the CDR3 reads TGTGCCAGCAGTGAAACCCGGACAGGGGCGCCGAGCTATGGCTACACCTTC.

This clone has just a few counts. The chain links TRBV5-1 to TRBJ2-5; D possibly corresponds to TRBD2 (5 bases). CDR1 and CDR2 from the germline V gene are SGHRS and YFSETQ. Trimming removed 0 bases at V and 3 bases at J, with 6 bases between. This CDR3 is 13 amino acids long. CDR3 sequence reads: CASSLGGKETQYF. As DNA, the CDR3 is TGCGCCAGCAGCTTGGGAGGGAAAGAGACCCAGTACTTC.